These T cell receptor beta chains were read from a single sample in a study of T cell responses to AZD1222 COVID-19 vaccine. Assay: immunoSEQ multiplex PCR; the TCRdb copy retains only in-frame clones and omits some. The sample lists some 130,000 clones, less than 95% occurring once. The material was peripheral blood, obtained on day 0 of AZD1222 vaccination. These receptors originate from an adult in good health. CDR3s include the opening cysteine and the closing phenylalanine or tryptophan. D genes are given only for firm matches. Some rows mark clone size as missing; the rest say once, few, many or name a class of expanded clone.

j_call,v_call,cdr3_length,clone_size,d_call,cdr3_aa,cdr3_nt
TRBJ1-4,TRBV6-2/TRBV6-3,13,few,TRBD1,CASSRQGGEKLFF,TGTGCCAGCAGTCGACAGGGTGGAGAAAAACTGTTTTTT
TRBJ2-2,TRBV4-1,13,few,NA,CASSPGATGELFF,TGCGCCAGCAGTCCAGGAGCTACCGGGGAGCTGTTTTTT
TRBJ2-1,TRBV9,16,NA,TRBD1,CASSEGGTGGLVEQFF,TGTGCCAGCAGCGAGGGAGGGACAGGGGGCCTCGTTGAGCAGTTCTTC
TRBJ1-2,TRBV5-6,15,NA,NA,CASGPQARIWSGYTF,TGTGCCAGCGGCCCCCAAGCAAGAATATGGAGTGGCTACACCTTC
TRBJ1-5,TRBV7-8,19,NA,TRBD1,CASSLTLGQGSGSNQPQHF,TGTGCCAGCAGCTTAACTCTAGGACAGGGGTCCGGAAGCAATCAGCCCCAGCATTTT
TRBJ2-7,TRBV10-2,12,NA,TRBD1,CASGQGAYEQYF,TGCGCCAGCGGACAGGGGGCCTACGAGCAGTACTTC
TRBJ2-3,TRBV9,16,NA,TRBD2,CASSVVAGLPTDTQYF,TGTGCCAGCAGCGTAGTAGCGGGTTTACCCACAGATACGCAGTATTTT
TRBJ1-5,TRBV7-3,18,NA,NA,CASSLKVLGSRIWQPQHF,TGTGCCAGCAGCTTAAAGGTCTTGGGATCTCGAATATGGCAGCCCCAGCATTTT
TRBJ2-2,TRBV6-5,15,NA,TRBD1,CASSHRGENTGELFF,TGTGCCAGCAGTCACAGGGGTGAGAACACCGGGGAGCTGTTTTTT
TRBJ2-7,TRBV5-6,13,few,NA,CASSLGAYYEQYF,TGTGCCAGCAGCTTGGGGGCCTACTACGAGCAGTACTTC
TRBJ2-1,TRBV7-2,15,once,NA,CASRPPGVSYNEQFF,TGTGCCAGCAGGCCCCCAGGGGTCTCCTACAATGAGCAGTTCTTC
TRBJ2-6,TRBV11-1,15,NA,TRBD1,CASSFLPGQVNVLTF,TGTGCCAGCAGCTTTTTACCGGGACAGGTTAACGTCCTGACTTTC
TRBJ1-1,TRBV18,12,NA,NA,CASSLGHTEAFF,TGTGCCAGCTCGCTGGGGCACACTGAAGCTTTCTTT
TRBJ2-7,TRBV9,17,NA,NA,CASSVGFSEWRGYEQYF,TGTGCCAGCAGCGTAGGCTTTTCGGAATGGAGAGGCTACGAGCAGTACTTC
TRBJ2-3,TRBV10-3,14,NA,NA,CAISISTSADTQYF,TGTGCCATCAGTATAAGTACTAGTGCAGATACGCAGTATTTT
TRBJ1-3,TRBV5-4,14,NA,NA,CASSFEKWGNTIYF,TGTGCCAGCAGCTTTGAAAAGTGGGGAAACACCATATATTTT
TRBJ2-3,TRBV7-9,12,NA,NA,CASSQYTDTQYF,TGTGCCAGCAGCCAGTACACAGATACGCAGTATTTT
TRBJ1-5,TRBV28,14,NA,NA,CAGSGGYPNQPQHF,TGTGCCGGTTCGGGTGGGTACCCCAATCAGCCCCAGCATTTT
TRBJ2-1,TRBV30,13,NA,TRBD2,CAWSGWGGNEQFF,TGTGCCTGGAGTGGATGGGGGGGTAATGAGCAGTTCTTC
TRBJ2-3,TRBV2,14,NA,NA,CASSGTGVTDTQYF,TGTGCCAGCAGCGGGACGGGAGTCACAGATACGCAGTATTTT
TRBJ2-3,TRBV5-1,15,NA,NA,CASSGGSTSTDTQYF,TGCGCCAGCAGTGGGGGCAGTACTAGCACAGATACGCAGTATTTT
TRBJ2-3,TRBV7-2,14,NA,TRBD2,CASRTSGGAGTQYF,TGTGCCAGCAGAACTAGCGGGGGGGCCGGTACGCAGTATTTT
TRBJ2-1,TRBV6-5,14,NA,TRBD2,CASSSGTSRLEQFF,TGTGCCAGCAGTTCCGGGACTAGCCGTCTTGAGCAGTTCTTC
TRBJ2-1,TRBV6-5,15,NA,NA,CASSYTRGAPNEQFF,TGTGCCAGCAGTTACACTAGAGGGGCCCCCAATGAGCAGTTCTTC
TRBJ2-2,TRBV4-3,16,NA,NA,CASSQSRGTNTGELFF,TGCGCCAGCAGCCAATCACGGGGTACGAACACCGGGGAGCTGTTTTTT
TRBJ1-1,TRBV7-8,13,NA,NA,CASGGRVNTEAFF,TGTGCCAGCGGAGGGAGGGTGAACACTGAAGCTTTCTTT
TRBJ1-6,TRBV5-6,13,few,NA,CASSSGRARPLHF,TGTGCCAGCAGCTCAGGCCGCGCACGACCCCTCCACTTT
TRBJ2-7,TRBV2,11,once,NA,CANQGPSEQYF,TGTGCCAATCAGGGCCCCTCCGAGCAGTACTTC
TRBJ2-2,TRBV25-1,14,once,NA,CASSDRRGTGELFF,TGTGCCAGCAGTGATCGCAGGGGCACCGGGGAGCTGTTTTTT
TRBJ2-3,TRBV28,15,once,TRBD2,CASSPRAGGRDTQYF,TGTGCCAGCTCCCCTCGAGCGGGGGGGCGGGATACGCAGTATTTT
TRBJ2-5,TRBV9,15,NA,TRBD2,CASSAGLAGGETQYF,TGTGCCAGCAGCGCCGGACTAGCGGGCGGAGAGACCCAGTACTTC
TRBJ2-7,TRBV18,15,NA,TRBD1,CASSPGQGARREQYF,TGTGCCAGCTCACCGGGACAGGGGGCGAGGCGCGAGCAGTACTTC
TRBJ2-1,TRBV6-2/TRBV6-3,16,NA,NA,CASSYSGLPSYNEQFF,TGTGCCAGCAGTTACTCAGGGCTACCCTCCTACAATGAGCAGTTCTTC
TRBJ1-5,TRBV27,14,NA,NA,CASSLGGSNQPQHF,TGTGCCAGCAGTTTGGGGGGTAGCAATCAGCCCCAGCATTTT
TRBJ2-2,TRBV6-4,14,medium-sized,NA,CASSDAPNTGELFF,TGTGCCAGCAGTGACGCCCCGAACACCGGGGAGCTGTTTTTT
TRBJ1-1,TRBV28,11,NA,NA,CASSRRAEAFF,TGTGCCAGCAGCCGCAGGGCTGAAGCTTTCTTT
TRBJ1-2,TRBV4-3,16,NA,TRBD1,CASSRGAGQTVDGYTF,TGCGCCAGCAGCCGAGGTGCGGGACAGACTGTCGATGGCTACACCTTC
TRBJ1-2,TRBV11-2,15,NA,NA,CASSLLGRVNYGYTF,TGTGCCAGCAGCTTACTGGGCAGGGTTAACTATGGCTACACCTTC
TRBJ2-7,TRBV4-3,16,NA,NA,CASSPTPLTVTYEQYF,TGCGCCAGCAGCCCCACACCCCTTACAGTAACCTACGAGCAGTACTTC
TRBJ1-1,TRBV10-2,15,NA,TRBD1,CASKGQGLGNTEAFF,TGCGCCAGCAAGGGACAGGGGCTGGGTAATACTGAAGCTTTCTTT
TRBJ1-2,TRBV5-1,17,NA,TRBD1,CASSLAVGQGVRYGYTF,TGCGCCAGCAGCTTGGCCGTAGGACAGGGGGTGCGCTATGGCTACACCTTC
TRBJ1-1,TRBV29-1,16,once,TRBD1,CSVALRLGQGGPEAFF,TGCAGCGTTGCATTAAGGCTGGGTCAGGGGGGACCTGAAGCTTTCTTT
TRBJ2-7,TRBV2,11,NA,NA,CASTGTYEQYF,TGTGCCAGCACCGGGACCTACGAGCAGTACTTC
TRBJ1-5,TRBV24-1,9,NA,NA,CATIQPQHF,TGTGCCACCATACAGCCCCAGCATTTT
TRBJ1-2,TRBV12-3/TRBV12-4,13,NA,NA,CASGFQGGYGYTF,TGTGCCAGCGGATTCCAGGGTGGCTATGGCTACACCTTC
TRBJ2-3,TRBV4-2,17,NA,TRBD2,CASSQEGLTGGPHTQYF,TGTGCCAGCAGCCAAGAAGGGTTGACGGGGGGGCCCCATACGCAGTATTTT
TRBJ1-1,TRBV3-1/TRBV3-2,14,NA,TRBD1,CASSQGQMNTEAFF,TGTGCCAGCAGCCAGGGACAGATGAACACTGAAGCTTTCTTT
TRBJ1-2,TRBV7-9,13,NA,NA,CASSWGSGEGYTF,TGTGCCAGCAGCTGGGGATCAGGCGAGGGCTACACCTTC
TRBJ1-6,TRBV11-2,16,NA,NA,CASSLDTDTYNSPLHF,TGTGCCAGCAGCTTAGATACGGACACCTATAATTCACCCCTCCACTTT
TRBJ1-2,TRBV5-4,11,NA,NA,CASSIGTRCTF,TGTGCCAGCAGCATCGGGACACGCTGCACCTTC
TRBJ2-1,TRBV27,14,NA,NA,CASNGIGTYNEQFF,TGTGCCAGCAATGGGATAGGGACCTACAATGAGCAGTTCTTC
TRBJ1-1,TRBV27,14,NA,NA,CASSIRNLNTEAFF,TGTGCCAGCAGTATCCGGAATTTGAACACTGAAGCTTTCTTT
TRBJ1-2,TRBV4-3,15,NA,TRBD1,CASSLRQGGNYGYTF,TGCGCCAGCAGCCTCCGACAGGGAGGGAACTATGGCTACACCTTC
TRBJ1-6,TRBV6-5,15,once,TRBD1,CASSPQGGYNSPLHF,TGTGCCAGCAGTCCCCAGGGGGGGTATAATTCACCCCTCCACTTT
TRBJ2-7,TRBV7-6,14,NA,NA,CASSFGQGGYEQYF,TGTGCCAGCAGCTTCGGGCAGGGTGGCTACGAGCAGTACTTC
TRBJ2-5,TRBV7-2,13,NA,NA,CASSFRGVQTQYF,TGTGCCAGCAGCTTTAGGGGGGTTCAGACCCAGTACTTC
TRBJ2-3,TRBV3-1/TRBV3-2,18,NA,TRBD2,CASSPWTSGVLSTDTQYF,TGTGCCAGCAGCCCGTGGACTAGCGGGGTACTTAGCACAGATACGCAGTATTTT
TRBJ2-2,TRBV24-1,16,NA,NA,CATSEQGRGDTGELFF,TGTGCCACCAGTGAACAGGGCCGGGGGGATACCGGGGAGCTGTTTTTT